This TCR beta chain was obtained from a study of PD-1 blockade in classical Hodgkin lymphoma. As for the study in general: Intravenous delivery of nivolumab at 3 mg/kg to patients occurred every 2 weeks.

Each patient relapsed following autologous stem cell transplantation, and prior brentuximab vedotin exposure differed. Patients showed best responses of complete response, partial response or progressive disease. Measured with immunoSEQ multiplex PCR; TCRdb has only the in-frame clones, and not every one. The data show more than 140,000 clones, 78% seen once. The V segment lost 3 bases and the J segment 3 bases; nucleotides outside the gene matches: 3. The CDR3 contains 13 residues. Looked up from germline, CDR1 is GTSNPN and CDR2 is SVGIG (reference sequence). The TCR was taken from a human donor with classical Hodgkin lymphoma. The sample consisted of peripheral blood mononuclear cells (PBMCs), taken before the second cycle of nivolumab. The chain combines TRBV30 with TRBJ2-7, with 9 nucleotides matching TRBD1. CDR3 amino acids: CAWSRGQGYEQYF. In nucleotides, the CDR3 is TGTGCCTGGAGCAGGGGACAGGGCTACGAGCAGTACTTC.